What follows are 22 T cell receptor beta chains derived from one specimen sequenced in a study of T cell responses to AZD1222 COVID-19 vaccine. TCRdb keeps only in-frame clones here, not all; method: immunoSEQ multiplex PCR. This sample has around 73,000 clones; 89% occur once, and the top ten carry approximately 8.6%. The source was peripheral blood, collected 28 days after the second AZD1222 dose. Source of these receptors: an adult who received the AZD1222 COVID-19 vaccine.

CDR3 amino acids: CASSQDRGSNQPQHF. In DNA, the CDR3 is TGCGCCAGCAGCCAAGATCGAGGGAGCAATCAGCCCCAGCATTTT. The chain has TRBV4-3 and TRBJ1-5; D unclear. The V gene lost 0 bases and the J gene lost 1 base, with 7 bases spanning the gap. CDR3 length: 15 amino acids. Germline loops: CDR1 LGHNA, CDR2 YSLEER.

The chain combines TRBV7-6 with TRBJ2-2; 14 bases fit TRBD2. This CDR3 comprises 16 residues. Germline values: CDR1 SGHVS, CDR2 FNYEAQ. Trimming cost V 5 bases and J 8 bases; bases outside gene matches: 7. CDR3 DNA: TGTGCCAGCAGCCCGACTAGCGGGAGGGCCTCGGGGGAGCTGTTTTTT. Its translation: CASSPTSGRASGELFF.

The gene calls are TRBV7-2 and TRBJ2-3, with D maybe TRBD2 (5 bases). The CDR3 is made up of 15 amino acids. Trimming left V 1 base short and J 2 bases short, with 10 bases between. Germline V CDR1 and CDR2: SGHTA, FQGNSA. The CDR3 reads CASSLGTGSTDTQYF. CDR3 sequence (DNA): TGTGCCAGCAGCTTAGGGACTGGCTCCACAGATACGCAGTATTTT.

The chain carries TRBV7-9 and TRBJ1-6; unclear D gene. This CDR3 is 13 amino acids long. Looked up from germline, CDR1 is SEHNR and CDR2 is FQNEAQ (reference sequence). V lost 0 bases and J lost 9, with 6 bases in between. CDR3 sequence: CASSLATFSPLHF. CDR3 sequence (DNA): TGTGCCAGCAGCTTAGCGACCTTTTCACCCCTCCACTTT.

This sequence joins TRBV7-2 and TRBJ2-7, with 9 bases lining up with TRBD1. Germline V CDR1 and CDR2: SGHTA, FQGNSA. V shed 4 bases and J 1 base; nucleotides not matched to a gene: 8. The CDR3 length is 16 residues. DNA of the CDR3: TGTGCCAGCAGCTCCCCCCGGGACAGGGTGTCCTACGAGCAGTACTTC. It is translated as CASSSPRDRVSYEQYF.

V usage is TRBV19 and J usage is TRBJ1-3; 7 bases map to TRBD1. Germline assignment: CDR1 LNHDA and CDR2 SQIVND (reference sequence). V was pared by 5 bases and J by 0 bases, with 4 bases of the junction left unmatched. The CDR3 runs to 15 residues. The CDR3 loop reads CASSGTGVSGNTIYF. CDR3 DNA: TGTGCCAGTAGTGGTACAGGGGTCTCTGGAAACACCATATATTTT.

The chain uses TRBV12-3 or TRBV12-4 and TRBJ2-3; D is ambiguous. This CDR3 spans 12 amino acids. Trimming removed 5 bases at V and 6 bases at J, with 9 bases between. The chain's CDR3 is CASSTFRDTQYF. In nucleotides, the CDR3 is TGTGCCAGCAGTACCTTCCGGGATACGCAGTATTTT.

The rearrangement uses TRBV27 and TRBJ2-7; D possibly corresponds to TRBD1 (6 bases). Between the trimmed V and J ends, which lost 2 bases and 3 bases, there was a span of 14 bases. Germline V gives CDR1 MNHEY, CDR2 SMNVEV (reference sequence). The CDR3 is 15 amino acids. The chain's CDR3 is CASSLQTGSIYEQYF. In DNA, the CDR3 is TGTGCCAGCAGTTTACAAACAGGGAGTATCTACGAGCAGTACTTC.

J is TRBJ1-2 and V is TRBV7-2; D is uncertain. CDR3 length: 16 amino acids. Germline V gives CDR1 SGHTA, CDR2 FQGNSA. V lost 5 bases and J lost 0, with 16 bases in between. The CDR3, as DNA: TGTGCCAGCAGCCGGGGTGGCACGGAGTCTAACTATGGCTACACCTTC. It encodes CASSRGGTESNYGYTF. The complete variable domain, with remaining parts taken from reference TRBV7-2 and TRBJ1-2, reads GAGVSQSPSNKVTEKGKDVELRCDPISGHTALYWYRQSLGQGLEFLIYFQGNSAPDKSGLPSDRFSAERTGGSVSTLTIQRTQQEDSAVYLCASSRGGTESNYGYTFGSGTRLTVV.

This CDR3 is CASSYEGWGNTIYF. The CDR3 DNA reads as TGTGCCAGCAGTTATGAGGGTTGGGGAAACACCATATATTTT. The V gene is TRBV6-5, the J gene TRBJ1-3; the D is unclear. The CDR3 consists of 14 residues. CDR1 is MNHEY, CDR2 SVGAGI, per germline. V gave up 3 bases and J gave up 4 bases, with 10 bases separating them.

The rearrangement joins TRBV7-2 to TRBJ2-7; D is undetermined. Deletions cut 1 base from V and 7 bases from J, with 11 bases between. CDR3 length: 13 amino acids. The germline V gene has CDR1 SGHTA and CDR2 FQGNSA. The CDR3 is CASSLDPGREQYF. DNA for the CDR3: TGTGCCAGCAGCTTAGATCCCGGCCGGGAGCAGTACTTC.

This sequence joins TRBV6-6 and TRBJ1-4; 7 bases agree with TRBD1. Trimming removed 6 bases from V and 6 bases from J; junction bases left unmatched: 10. CDR1 is MNHNY, CDR2 SVGAGI, per germline (reference sequence). The CDR3 has 15 amino acids. Written as DNA, the CDR3 is TGTGCCAGCAGCTTCGCGACAGGGAATCATGAAAAACTGTTTTTT. Amino acid sequence: CASSFATGNHEKLFF.

The chain recombines TRBV19 with TRBJ2-4, with D perhaps matching TRBD1 (5 bases). This CDR3 comprises 15 residues. V was pared by 5 bases and J by 5 bases, with 16 bases between. Germline V CDR1 and CDR2: LNHDA, SQIVND (reference sequence). In DNA form, the CDR3 reads TGTGCCAGTAGTGGGCAAGACAGACTCCAAAACATTCAGTACTTC. This encodes CASSGQDRLQNIQYF.

The chain links TRBV9 to TRBJ2-1; D is possibly TRBD2 (5 bases). The CDR3 totals 15 residues. Germline V CDR1 and CDR2: SGDLS, YYNGEE. The germline V and J ends were trimmed by 0 bases and 0 bases, with 7 bases remaining between them. This CDR3 is CASSVAAGSYNEQFF. CDR3 bases: TGTGCCAGCAGCGTAGCTGCGGGCTCCTACAATGAGCAGTTCTTC.

The chain carries TRBV4-1 and TRBJ1-1, with 11 bases fitting TRBD1. Germline V CDR1 and CDR2: MGHRA, YSYEKL. The CDR3 sequence is 15 residues long. V shed 4 bases and J 4 bases; nucleotides not matched to a gene: 5. This CDR3 reads CASSPRDRGTTEAFF. CDR3 DNA sequence: TGCGCCAGCAGCCCGAGGGACAGGGGGACCACTGAAGCTTTCTTT.

The rearrangement joins TRBV11-3 to TRBJ1-4, with D perhaps TRBD1 (6 bases). The CDR3 is made up of 13 amino acids. V was cut by 5 bases and J by 8 bases, with 12 bases left in between. Per the germline V gene, CDR1 is SGHNT and CDR2 is YENEEA. This chain's CDR3 is CASSRRGLEKLFF. The CDR3 region has the DNA TGTGCCAGCAGCCGGCGGGGGCTGGAAAAACTGTTTTTT.

The chain combines TRBV6-1 with TRBJ1-1, with D possibly being TRBD1 (6 bases). This CDR3 has 16 amino acids. Trimming took off 2 bases at V and 2 bases at J, with 15 bases between the two ends. Germline V gene data show CDR1 as MNHNS and CDR2 as SASEGT. The CDR3 nucleotides read TGTGCCAGCAGTGAACCGCCCGGCAGGGGTAACACTGAAGCTTTCTTT. It codes for CASSEPPGRGNTEAFF.

The V and J genes are TRBV11-3 and TRBJ2-3, with 14 bases aligning to TRBD2. Germline assignment: CDR1 SGHNT and CDR2 YENEEA. This CDR3 is built from 18 residues. The V and J ends lost 2 bases and 2 bases, in that order; junction bases with no gene match: 6. In DNA, the CDR3 is TGTGCCAGCAGCTTAACCGGACTAGCGGGAGGCTACACAGATACGCAGTATTTT. Its translation is CASSLTGLAGGYTDTQYF.

The CDR3 protein is CASSYRTGREETQYF. CDR3 coding DNA: TGTGCCAGTAGCTACCGGACGGGACGAGAAGAGACCCAGTACTTC. This sequence joins TRBV19 and TRBJ2-5, with D perhaps matching TRBD1 or TRBD2 (5 bases each). Between the trimmed V and J ends, which lost 6 bases and 3 bases, there was a span of 17 bases. Germline CDR1 is LNHDA and CDR2 is SQIVND (reference sequence). The CDR3 runs 15 residues.

The rearrangement links TRBV3-1 (or the pseudogene TRBV3-2) to TRBJ2-1, with 8 positions matching TRBD2. This CDR3 is built from 15 residues. Trimming at V came to 8 bases and at J to 7 bases, leaving 13 bases not matched to a gene. The V gene's germline CDR1 is LGHDT and CDR2 YNNKEL (reference sequence). CDR3 nucleotide sequence: TGTGCCAGCGGCGTTGACGGGAGGGCCAGGAATGAGCAGTTCTTC. This gives the protein CASGVDGRARNEQFF.

The rearrangement links TRBV18 to TRBJ1-3, with 8 bases matching TRBD1. The CDR3 is 19 amino acids. Germline CDR1 is KGHSH and CDR2 is LQKENI. The J segment lost 0 bases and the V segment lost 6 bases, leaving 16 bases of the junction unmatched. CDR3 amino acids: CASSLETGDAVGSGNTIYF. CDR3 nucleotides: TGTGCCAGCTCCCTCGAGACAGGGGACGCGGTCGGCTCTGGAAACACCATATATTTT.

The rearrangement links TRBV9 to TRBJ1-2; 12 bases agree with TRBD1. There are 17 residues in the CDR3. V gave up 4 bases and J gave up 0 bases; unmatched junction bases: 7. Germline CDR1 and CDR2: SGDLS and YYNGEE. The CDR3 region is CASSLTGTGGPNYGYTF. CDR3 DNA: TGTGCCAGCAGCCTTACCGGGACAGGGGGCCCTAACTATGGCTACACCTTC.